A selection of T cell receptor beta chains follows, all from one sample in a study of blood T cell repertoires in COVID-19. The protocol was immunoSEQ multiplex PCR, while the TCRdb copy is restricted to in-frame clones and leaves out a portion. The sample carries around 380,000 clones, over 65% recorded once. Sequenced input: peripheral blood. These receptors all stem from a human donor with acute or convalescent COVID-19. The donor label of this sample is uncertain. The CDR3 runs from the conserved cysteine through the conserved F or W. The D gene is left open where the match is weak. Size is stated for part of the rows, as once, few or many counts, or as a class when the clone is expanded.

clone size | D gene | J gene | V gene | CDR3 protein | CDR3 DNA
once | - | TRBJ1-1 | TRBV29-1 | CSVGRLSGGTEAFF | TGCAGCGTTGGGCGACTCTCTGGGGGGACTGAAGCTTTCTTT
- | TRBD1 | TRBJ2-3 | TRBV6-6 | CASSGRQGPADTQYF | TGTGCCAGCAGTGGGCGACAGGGGCCGGCAGATACGCAGTATTTT
few | TRBD1 | TRBJ2-5 | TRBV5-6 | CASSRQGEYQTQYF | TGTGCCAGCAGCCGACAGGGGGAGTATCAGACCCAGTACTTC
- | - | TRBJ2-7 | TRBV5-1 | CASSLTGGAFDEQYF | TGCGCCAGCAGCTTAACAGGAGGGGCATTCGACGAGCAGTACTTC
- | TRBD1 | TRBJ1-1 | TRBV6-5 | CASRDRGMNTEAFF | TGTGCCAGCAGAGACAGGGGAATGAACACTGAAGCTTTCTTT
- | TRBD2 | TRBJ2-1 | TRBV2 | CASVREFYNEQFF | TGTGCCAGCGTGCGGGAGTTTTACAATGAGCAGTTCTTC
- | - | TRBJ2-1 | TRBV3-1/TRBV3-2 | CASSQGYEQFF | TGTGCCAGCAGCCAAGGCTACGAGCAGTTCTTC
- | - | TRBJ1-2 | TRBV2 | CASKIGTYYGYTF | TGTGCCAGCAAGATTGGGACATACTATGGCTACACCTTC
- | TRBD2 | TRBJ2-1 | TRBV4-2 | CASSRDRTSGGYNEQFF | TGTGCCAGCAGCCGCGATCGGACTAGCGGGGGTTACAATGAGCAGTTCTTC
few | - | TRBJ2-7 | TRBV9 | CASSVVSPYEQYF | TGTGCCAGCAGCGTAGTATCCCCCTACGAGCAGTACTTC
- | - | TRBJ1-2 | TRBV10-1 | CASSASRTPNYGYTF | TGCGCCAGCAGCGCATCAAGGACTCCTAACTATGGCTACACCTTC
- | - | TRBJ2-1 | TRBV3-1/TRBV3-2 | CASSQVGGGAGEQFF | TGTGCCAGCAGCCAAGTAGGAGGGGGGGCCGGGGAGCAGTTCTTC
- | - | TRBJ1-1 | TRBV7-9 | CASSSALGGTNTEAFF | TGTGCCAGCAGCTCCGCGTTGGGGGGGACGAACACTGAAGCTTTCTTT
once | - | TRBJ1-2 | TRBV18 | CASSPKGEYGGYTF | TGTGCCAGCTCACCAAAGGGGGAGTACGGTGGCTACACCTTC
- | - | TRBJ1-4 | TRBV9 | CASSVGPGWQANEKLFF | TGTGCCAGCAGCGTGGGCCCAGGGTGGCAGGCTAATGAAAAACTGTTTTTT
- | TRBD2 | TRBJ2-7 | TRBV3-1/TRBV3-2 | CASSQEANTIAGGYEQYF | TGTGCCAGCAGCCAAGAGGCCAACACTATAGCGGGGGGATACGAGCAGTACTTC
- | TRBD1 | TRBJ1-2 | TRBV10-3 | CASGQGLQSYTF | TGTGCCAGCGGACAGGGTCTCCAGTCCTACACCTTC
- | TRBD1 | TRBJ2-2 | TRBV19 | CASRRQGTGELFF | TGTGCCAGTAGACGACAGGGGACCGGGGAGCTGTTTTTT
once | TRBD1 | TRBJ1-2 | TRBV30 | CAGLIGDRATRGYTF | TGTGCCGGGTTGATTGGGGACAGGGCTACCCGGGGCTACACCTTC
- | TRBD1 | TRBJ1-2 | TRBV6-5 | CASSGDRGLYGYTF | TGTGCCAGCAGCGGGGACAGGGGCCTCTATGGCTACACCTTC
- | TRBD1 | TRBJ2-7 | TRBV28 | CASTYGDRGTLEQYF | TGTGCCAGCACATACGGGGACAGGGGAACCCTCGAGCAGTACTTC
- | - | TRBJ2-7 | TRBV3-1/TRBV3-2 | CASSPRAGGLSYEQYF | TGTGCCAGCAGCCCCAGGGCCGGGGGACTCAGCTACGAGCAGTACTTC
- | - | TRBJ1-2 | TRBV28 | CASSLTGDYGYTF | TGTGCCAGCAGTCTTACAGGCGACTATGGCTACACCTTC
- | - | TRBJ2-1 | TRBV7-9 | CASSLALAGNEQFF | TGTGCCAGCAGCTTAGCGCTAGCTGGTAATGAGCAGTTCTTC
- | - | TRBJ2-5 | TRBV4-1 | CASSRLPAGETQYF | TGCGCCAGCAGCCGCCTTCCTGCGGGAGAGACCCAGTACTTC
- | - | TRBJ1-1 | TRBV29-1 | CSVADTGLTEAFF | TGCAGCGTTGCCGACACAGGGTTGACTGAAGCTTTCTTT
- | TRBD1 | TRBJ1-2 | TRBV7-9 | CASSETGIRTDGYTF | TGTGCCAGCAGCGAGACAGGGATTAGGACGGATGGCTACACCTTC
- | - | TRBJ1-3 | TRBV6-5 | CASSYMGGSGNTIYF | TGTGCCAGCAGTTACATGGGGGGATCAGGAAACACCATATATTTT
- | - | TRBJ2-7 | TRBV25-1 | CASSDWAGGYEQYF | TGTGCCAGCAGTGATTGGGCAGGGGGGTACGAGCAGTACTTC
- | - | TRBJ1-6 | TRBV3-1/TRBV3-2 | CASSRLDSPLHF | TGTGCCAGCAGCCGTTTAGATTCACCCCTCCACTTT
- | TRBD1 | TRBJ1-3 | TRBV29-1 | CSVGQGTGNTIYF | TGCAGCGTCGGACAGGGAACTGGAAACACCATATATTTT
- | - | TRBJ1-2 | TRBV12-3/TRBV12-4 | CASSTRGVDGYTF | TGTGCCAGCAGCACGCGGGGAGTCGATGGCTACACCTTC
- | TRBD1 | TRBJ1-2 | TRBV18 | CASSPTGGYGYTF | TGTGCCAGCTCCCCCACAGGGGGCTATGGCTACACCTTC
once | TRBD1 | TRBJ2-3 | TRBV12-3/TRBV12-4 | CASRRDRNTQYF | TGTGCCAGCAGACGGGACAGAAATACGCAGTATTTT
- | TRBD1 | TRBJ1-6 | TRBV6-5 | CASSYSNTGGRSPLHF | TGTGCCAGCAGTTACTCGAATACAGGGGGACGCTCACCCCTCCACTTT
- | TRBD1 | TRBJ1-5 | TRBV24-1 | CATSPAQGAGQPQHF | TGTGCCACCAGTCCCGCACAGGGGGCAGGTCAGCCCCAGCATTTT
- | - | TRBJ2-1 | TRBV19 | CASRAGVAYNEQFF | TGTGCCAGTAGGGCAGGGGTAGCCTACAATGAGCAGTTCTTC
- | - | TRBJ2-2 | TRBV5-4 | CASSFAQGNTGELFF | TGTGCCAGCAGCTTTGCCCAGGGGAACACCGGGGAGCTGTTTTTT
- | TRBD1 | TRBJ1-2 | TRBV11-2 | CASSPRRQGAGGYTF | TGTGCCAGCAGCCCCCGCCGACAGGGGGCAGGCGGCTACACCTTC
- | - | TRBJ1-5 | TRBV15 | CATSRSPTDIQHF | TGTGCCACCAGCAGATCTCCGACAGACATACAGCATTTT
- | TRBD1 | TRBJ1-6 | TRBV12-3/TRBV12-4 | CASRRTGGSPLHF | TGTGCCAGCAGAAGGACAGGGGGTTCACCCCTCCACTTT
- | TRBD1 | TRBJ2-1 | TRBV7-9 | CASSQPDRGANEQFF | TGTGCCAGCAGCCAGCCGGACAGGGGAGCGAATGAGCAGTTCTTC
- | TRBD1 | TRBJ1-4 | TRBV5-6 | CASSFPGTEAEKLFF | TGTGCCAGCAGCTTTCCCGGGACAGAGGCTGAAAAACTGTTTTTT
- | - | TRBJ2-3 | TRBV5-5 | CASSFGKVPGGTDTQYF | TGTGCCAGCAGCTTTGGGAAGGTCCCGGGAGGCACAGATACGCAGTATTTT
- | - | TRBJ1-5 | TRBV27 | CASSYSGGPQHF | TGTGCCAGCAGTTATTCGGGAGGGCCCCAGCATTTT
- | - | TRBJ2-3 | TRBV7-9 | CASSVRRQAVTDTQYF | TGTGCCAGCAGTGTCCGTCGACAGGCGGTCACAGATACGCAGTATTTT
- | - | TRBJ1-5 | TRBV18 | CASSPPGNQPQHF | TGTGCCAGCTCACCGCCAGGAAATCAGCCCCAGCATTTT
- | - | TRBJ1-2 | TRBV11-2 | CASSPTIRGSGYTF | TGTGCCAGCAGCCCCACTATTAGGGGTTCCGGCTACACCTTC
- | TRBD2 | TRBJ2-1 | TRBV7-9 | CASSLGAGATNEQFF | TGTGCCAGCAGCTTAGGAGCGGGGGCCACCAATGAGCAGTTCTTC
- | TRBD1 | TRBJ1-1 | TRBV30 | CAGDRLNTEAFF | TGTGCCGGGGACAGATTGAACACTGAAGCTTTCTTT
- | TRBD1 | TRBJ2-7 | TRBV6-1 | CASSEGTGPKFYEQYF | TGTGCCAGCAGTGAAGGGACAGGACCGAAATTCTACGAGCAGTACTTC
- | - | TRBJ1-4 | TRBV5-4 | CASSLRGVGEKLFF | TGTGCCAGCAGCTTGCGGGGGGTCGGTGAAAAACTGTTTTTT
- | - | TRBJ2-2 | TRBV18 | CASSPRQNTGELFF | TGTGCCAGCTCACCACGACAGAACACCGGGGAGCTGTTTTTT
- | TRBD2 | TRBJ2-7 | TRBV5-5 | CASSKGLAGNYEQYF | TGTGCCAGCAGCAAGGGACTAGCGGGGAACTACGAGCAGTACTTC
- | - | TRBJ2-5 | TRBV7-6 | CASSLDPGAETQYF | TGTGCCAGCAGCTTAGATCCGGGAGCGGAGACCCAGTACTTC